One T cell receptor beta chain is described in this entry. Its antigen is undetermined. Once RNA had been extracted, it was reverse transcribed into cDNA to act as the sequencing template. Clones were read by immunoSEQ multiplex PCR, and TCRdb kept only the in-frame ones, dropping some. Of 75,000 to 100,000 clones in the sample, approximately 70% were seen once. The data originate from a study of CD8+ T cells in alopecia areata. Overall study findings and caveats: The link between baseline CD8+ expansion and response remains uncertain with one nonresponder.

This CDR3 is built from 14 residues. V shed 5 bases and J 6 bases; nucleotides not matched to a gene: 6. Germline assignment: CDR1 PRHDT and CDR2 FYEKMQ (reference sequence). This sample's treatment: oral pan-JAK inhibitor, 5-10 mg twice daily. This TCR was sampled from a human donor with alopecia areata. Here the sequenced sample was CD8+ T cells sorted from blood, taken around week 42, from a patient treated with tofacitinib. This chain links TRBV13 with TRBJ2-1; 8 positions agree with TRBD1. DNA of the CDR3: TGTGCCAGCAGCCCGGGGACAGGACTCAATGAGCAGTTCTTC. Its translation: CASSPGTGLNEQFF. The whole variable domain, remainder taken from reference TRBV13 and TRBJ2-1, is AAGVIQSPRHLIKEKRETATLKCYPIPRHDTVYWYQQGPGQDPQFLISFYEKMQSDKGSIPDRFSAQQFSDYHSELNMSSLELGDSALYFCASSPGTGLNEQFFGPGTRLTVL.